The sequence of this T cell receptor (beta chain) was determined in a study of T cell repertoires in cytomegalovirus infection. Study in general: CMV infection together with matching HLA type was indicated by public TCR beta signatures. Study findings and constraints: Predominance within the ex vivo response was attributable to HLA-C-restricted CMV-specific TCR beta clonotypes.

TCRdb independently ran MiXCR on the reads; one entry per CDR3 protein. This table has around 800,000 distinct CDR3 sequences, approximately 30% appearing once. There are many counts of this clonotype. Its antigen remains unknown. CDR3 length: 18 amino acids. Losses at the gene ends were 1 base for V and 4 bases for J; bases not matched to a gene: 14. In germline, CDR1 is SGHTA, CDR2 FQGNSA. The clonotype originates from a human donor in good health (CMV status not recorded). Some clones in this sample may be carry-over from other donors' samples. The chain links TRBV7-2 to TRBJ2-5, with 8 bases matching TRBD2. The source was cultured CD8+ T cells from PBMCs, collected from culture after CMV antigen stimulation. The CDR3 DNA follows: TGTGCCAGCAGCTTAGATCTAGCGGGCTACTCAGCGGGAGAGACCCAGTACTTC. This sequence encodes CASSLDLAGYSAGETQYF.